Reported below is one TCR beta chain. What it recognizes is unknown. The data are from a study of shared clonotypes between healthy human individuals. The CDR3 totals 15 residues. Per the germline V gene, CDR1 is SGHDT and CDR2 is YYEEEE. V lost 3 bases, J lost 2 bases, and 13 bases lay in between. Using immunoSEQ multiplex PCR, the repertoire was profiled, and TCRdb retains in-frame clones only, with some absent. This sample has about 1.5 million clones; nearly 99% occur once, and the top ten carry roughly 0.4%. Study findings and constraints: In this cohort, only blood was sampled, and tissue repertoires likely differ.

The V call is TRBV5-6, the J call TRBJ2-3; D is perhaps TRBD1 (6 bases). This TCR was sampled from a man under 40 in good health. Sequencing was carried out using naive CD4+ T cells sorted from blood. Subset meaning: CD45RA+ positively selected. The CDR3 here is CASSSWTAITDTQYF. CDR3 bases: TGTGCCAGCAGCTCTTGGACAGCAATCACAGATACGCAGTATTTT.